The rows below give T cell receptor beta chains drawn from one sample of a study of CD8+CD57+ T cells in acquired aplastic anemia. From the reads, TCRdb called clonotypes with MiXCR, one entry per CDR3 protein. The data hold about 120,000 distinct CDR3 sequences, with approximately 61% observed a single time. Sequencing used sorted CD4+, CD8+, or CD8+CD57+ T cells (not recorded which) from PBMCs. The receptors stem from a human donor with aplastic anemia. The CDR3 runs from the conserved cysteine through the conserved F or W. The D gene is left open where the match is weak. A clone size is listed for some rows: how often the clone was seen (once, few, many), or a class if it is expanded.

v_gene: TRBV6-1
d_gene: TRBD1
abundance: few
j_gene: TRBJ2-7
len: 13
CDR3aa: CASRDRGRGEQYF
CDR3nt: TGTGCCAGCCGGGACAGGGGGCGAGGGGAGCAGTACTTC

v_gene: TRBV6-5
d_gene: -
abundance: many
j_gene: TRBJ2-7
len: 13
CDR3aa: CASSPTGRGWGYF
CDR3nt: TGTGCCAGCAGTCCCACCGGACGGGGGTGGGGGTACTTC

v_gene: TRBV2
d_gene: -
abundance: -
j_gene: TRBJ2-3
len: 15
CDR3aa: CASSDFGPSTDTQYF
CDR3nt: TGTGCCAGCAGTGATTTTGGTCCGTCCACAGATACGCAGTATTTT

v_gene: TRBV19
d_gene: -
abundance: once
j_gene: TRBJ1-4
len: 11
CDR3aa: CASSIGEKLFF
CDR3nt: TGTGCCAGTAGTATCGGTGAAAAACTGTTTTTT

v_gene: TRBV19
d_gene: TRBD1
abundance: -
j_gene: TRBJ1-4
len: 13
CDR3aa: CASRRGRHEKLFF
CDR3nt: TGTGCCAGTAGAAGGGGGCGGCATGAAAAACTGTTTTTT

v_gene: TRBV5-4
d_gene: -
abundance: -
j_gene: TRBJ1-2
len: 15
CDR3aa: CASSPEMGTNYGYTF
CDR3nt: TGTGCCAGCAGCCCCGAGATGGGGACTAACTATGGCTACACCTTC

v_gene: TRBV5-6
d_gene: TRBD1
abundance: many
j_gene: TRBJ2-7
len: 14
CDR3aa: CASSTGQSSYEQYF
CDR3nt: TGTGCCAGCAGCACGGGACAGAGCTCCTACGAGCAGTACTTC

v_gene: TRBV2
d_gene: TRBD2
abundance: -
j_gene: TRBJ2-7
len: 16
CDR3aa: CASSAMTLAGGYEQYF
CDR3nt: TGTGCCAGCAGCGCTATGACACTAGCGGGGGGGTACGAGCAGTACTTC

v_gene: TRBV10-3
d_gene: TRBD1
abundance: few
j_gene: TRBJ2-7
len: 14
CDR3aa: CAISESGQGYEQYF
CDR3nt: TGTGCCATCAGTGAGTCGGGACAGGGTTACGAGCAGTACTTC

v_gene: TRBV7-6
d_gene: TRBD2
abundance: -
j_gene: TRBJ2-3
len: 15
CDR3aa: CASSFRLAVTDTQYF
CDR3nt: TGTGCCAGCAGCTTCCGACTAGCGGTCACAGATACGCAGTATTTT

v_gene: TRBV3-1
d_gene: -
abundance: -
j_gene: TRBJ2-2
len: 13
CDR3aa: CASGRENTGELFF
CDR3nt: TGTGCCAGCGGGCGGGAGAACACCGGGGAGCTGTTTTTT

v_gene: TRBV11-3
d_gene: -
abundance: -
j_gene: TRBJ2-5
len: 14
CDR3aa: CASSLGRRQETQYF
CDR3nt: TGTGCCAGCAGCTTAGGACGAAGACAAGAGACCCAGTACTTC

v_gene: TRBV10-1
d_gene: TRBD2
abundance: -
j_gene: TRBJ2-3
len: 15
CDR3aa: CASSDSGGRTDTQYF
CDR3nt: TGCGCCAGCAGTGATAGCGGGGGACGCACAGATACGCAGTATTTT

v_gene: TRBV2
d_gene: TRBD2
abundance: -
j_gene: TRBJ2-2
len: 12
CDR3aa: CLSGGATGELFF
CDR3nt: TGTTTGAGCGGGGGGGCCACCGGGGAGCTGTTTTTT

v_gene: TRBV2
d_gene: -
abundance: -
j_gene: TRBJ1-1
len: 14
CDR3aa: CASSDWTLNTEAFF
CDR3nt: TGTGCCAGCAGTGATTGGACATTGAACACTGAAGCTTTCTTT

v_gene: TRBV20-1
d_gene: -
abundance: -
j_gene: TRBJ2-5
len: 17
CDR3aa: CSASSYSAGELVETQYF
CDR3nt: TGCAGTGCCAGCAGTTACTCGGCTGGGGAGTTGGTAGAGACCCAGTACTTC

v_gene: TRBV29-1
d_gene: -
abundance: -
j_gene: TRBJ2-5
len: 14
CDR3aa: CSVEVRGNQETQYF
CDR3nt: TGCAGCGTTGAAGTAAGGGGGAACCAAGAGACCCAGTACTTC

v_gene: TRBV29-1
d_gene: TRBD1
abundance: -
j_gene: TRBJ2-2
len: 14
CDR3aa: CSVDATGGTGELFF
CDR3nt: TGCAGCGTTGATGCTACAGGGGGCACCGGGGAGCTGTTTTTT

v_gene: TRBV9
d_gene: -
abundance: -
j_gene: TRBJ1-5
len: 14
CDR3aa: CASSVGSGNQPQHF
CDR3nt: TGTGCCAGCAGCGTAGGATCCGGGAATCAGCCCCAGCATTTT

v_gene: TRBV20-1
d_gene: TRBD2
abundance: -
j_gene: TRBJ2-1
len: 16
CDR3aa: CSAESGRGGLYNEQFF
CDR3nt: TGCAGTGCTGAAAGCGGGCGGGGGGGTTTGTACAATGAGCAGTTCTTC

v_gene: TRBV10-3
d_gene: -
abundance: -
j_gene: TRBJ2-3
len: 13
CDR3aa: CAIRLDSTDTQYF
CDR3nt: TGTGCCATCAGACTGGACAGCACAGATACGCAGTATTTT

v_gene: TRBV15
d_gene: -
abundance: many
j_gene: TRBJ2-3
len: 16
CDR3aa: CATSRDRRGSTDTQYF
CDR3nt: TGTGCCACCAGCAGAGATCGAAGGGGGAGCACAGATACGCAGTATTTT

v_gene: TRBV7-3
d_gene: TRBD2
abundance: -
j_gene: TRBJ2-5
len: 12
CDR3aa: CASSPGGETRYF
CDR3nt: TGTGCCAGCAGCCCCGGGGGGGAGACCCGGTACTTC

v_gene: TRBV12-3/TRBV12-4
d_gene: -
abundance: -
j_gene: TRBJ1-1
len: 17
CDR3aa: CASSLKWDSPDDTEAFF
CDR3nt: TGTGCCAGCAGTCTGAAGTGGGACTCCCCCGACGACACTGAAGCTTTCTTT

v_gene: TRBV15
d_gene: -
abundance: -
j_gene: TRBJ1-6
len: 17
CDR3aa: CATSRDRGTSGHSPLHF
CDR3nt: TGTGCCACCAGCAGAGATAGGGGTACCTCGGGCCATTCACCCCTCCACTTT

v_gene: TRBV19
d_gene: -
abundance: -
j_gene: TRBJ1-2
len: 13
CDR3aa: CASSTQGRVGYTF
CDR3nt: TGTGCCAGTAGTACCCAGGGTAGAGTCGGCTACACCTTC